A single sample is the source of the 19 T cell receptor beta chains below, sequenced in a study of CD8+ T cells in alopecia areata. RNA extraction and reverse transcription yielded cDNA as sequencing template. Assay used: immunoSEQ multiplex PCR; TCRdb lists only in-frame clones, some missing. Among about 180,000 clones listed, 45% to 60% were seen once. Treatment in this sample: oral pan-JAK inhibitor, 5-10 mg twice daily. The sample was CD8+ T cells sorted from blood, taken around week 54, from a patient treated with tofacitinib. The receptors were gathered from a human donor with alopecia areata.

This chain joins TRBV5-1 and TRBJ2-5; D gene ambiguous. V gave up 0 bases and J gave up 7 bases, with 10 bases separating them. This CDR3 spans 13 amino acids. Germline loops: CDR1 SGHRS, CDR2 YFSETQ. The CDR3 DNA follows: TGCGCCAGCAGCTTGGACCCAAGTGGGACCCAGTACTTC. It specifies CASSLDPSGTQYF.

This clone was seen a few times. The V call is TRBV7-9, the J call TRBJ1-1; 9 bases line up with TRBD1. CDR1 and CDR2 (germline): SEHNR, FQNEAQ (reference sequence). Unmatched junction bases numbered 9, after V lost 5 bases and J lost 8 bases. This CDR3 comprises 14 residues. The CDR3 DNA reads as TGTGCCAGCAGCCATAAAGCCGGGACAGGGGAAGCTTTCTTT. Amino acid sequence: CASSHKAGTGEAFF.

The chain joins TRBV18 to TRBJ1-1; D is unresolved. V was clipped by 0 bases and J by 0 bases, with 8 bases between them. Per germline, CDR1 KGHSH and CDR2 LQKENI. This CDR3 contains 15 residues. CDR3 bases: TGTGCCAGCTCACCACCGAGTCGAATGAACACTGAAGCTTTCTTT. Translating gives CASSPPSRMNTEAFF. Filled out from reference TRBV18 and TRBJ1-1, the complete variable domain reads NAGVMQNPRHLVRRRGQEARLRCSPMKGHSHVYWYRQLPEEGLKFMVYLQKENIIDESGMPKERFSAEFPKEGPSILRIQQVVRGDSAAYFCASSPPSRMNTEAFFGQGTRLTVV.

The chain joins TRBV9 to TRBJ2-5; 7 bases fit TRBD2. The length of the CDR3 is 15 residues. Germline trimming cut 1 base from V and 5 bases from J; bases unmatched to any gene: 8. The germline V gene has CDR1 SGDLS and CDR2 YYNGEE. CDR3 sequence: CASSVRIGGRETQYF. CDR3 DNA: TGTGCCAGCAGCGTACGCATCGGGGGGAGGGAGACCCAGTACTTC.

The chain joins TRBV4-1 to TRBJ2-7; no reliable D call. The germline V gene has CDR1 MGHRA and CDR2 YSYEKL. Trimming pared 3 bases from V and 5 bases from J, leaving 11 bases between. This CDR3 is built from 13 residues. The CDR3 sequence is CASSHLVEHEQYF. CDR3 DNA sequence: TGCGCCAGCAGCCACCTAGTGGAGCACGAGCAGTACTTC.

The V gene is TRBV5-1, the J gene TRBJ2-3; 11 nucleotides agree with TRBD2. The CDR3 consists of 16 residues. Germline CDR1 reads SGHRS; CDR2 reads YFSETQ. Unmatched junction bases numbered 4, after V lost 2 bases and J lost 2 bases. The CDR3 region is CASSFGLAGNTDTQYF. The CDR3 region has the DNA TGCGCCAGCAGCTTCGGACTAGCGGGCAACACAGATACGCAGTATTTT.

The chain combines TRBV30 with TRBJ2-1; D is undetermined. CDR1 is GTSNPN and CDR2 is SVGIG in the germline V gene (reference sequence). V gave up 0 bases and J gave up 7 bases, with 13 bases separating them. There are 14 residues in the CDR3. CDR3 protein: CAWSVTSPSNEQFF. CDR3 in DNA: TGTGCCTGGAGTGTTACGAGCCCAAGTAATGAGCAGTTCTTC.

Comments on this clone: Additional DNA sequences in this sample encode the identical CDR3. The chain carries TRBV29-1 and TRBJ1-2, with D maybe TRBD1 (5 bases). CDR1 and CDR2 (germline): SQVTM, ANQGSEA. The V end lost 3 bases, the J end lost 3 bases, and 8 bases lay between the germline ends. This CDR3 is built from 12 residues. CDR3 sequence reads: CSVDGGDYGYTF. CDR3 nucleotides: TGCAGCGTTGATGGGGGTGACTATGGCTACACCTTC.

V usage is TRBV10-3 and J usage is TRBJ2-5; D is ambiguous. V lost 2 bases and J lost 2, with 9 bases in between. The germline V gene has CDR1 ENHRY and CDR2 SYGVKD. This CDR3 contains 14 residues. The chain's CDR3 is CAISERAEQETQYF. The CDR3 coding sequence is TGTGCCATCAGTGAGCGCGCGGAACAAGAGACCCAGTACTTC.

The chain joins TRBV30 to TRBJ2-5; maybe TRBD1 (6 bases). The CDR3 spans 13 residues. CDR1 is GTSNPN and CDR2 is SVGIG in the germline V gene (reference sequence). The V and J ends lost 0 bases and 2 bases respectively, with 7 bases between them. As DNA, the CDR3 is TGTGCCTGGAGTGTAGGGACACAAGAGACCCAGTACTTC. Translated, it gives CAWSVGTQETQYF.

The V gene is TRBV15, the J gene TRBJ1-5; D call uncertain. The length of the CDR3 is 17 residues. CDR1 and CDR2 (germline): LNHNV, YYDKDF (reference sequence). V lost 0 bases and J lost 0, with 12 bases in between. Written as DNA, the CDR3 is TGTGCCACCAGCAGAGATCAGCTAGGTTATAGCAATCAGCCCCAGCATTTT. It yields the protein CATSRDQLGYSNQPQHF.

The chain links TRBV11-2 to TRBJ2-7; TRBD1 might be the D (5 bases). CDR3 length: 15 amino acids. V was clipped by 1 base and J by 3 bases, with 13 bases between them. Germline CDR1 SGHAT, CDR2 FQNNGV. In DNA, the CDR3 is TGTGCCAGCAGCTTAGGCCAGGGATCTGGCTACGAGCAGTACTTC. It specifies CASSLGQGSGYEQYF.

The V call is TRBV6-1, the J call TRBJ2-1; D not certain. The CDR3 runs 14 residues. V was shortened by 6 bases and J by 5 bases, with 14 bases between the two germline ends. Germline values: CDR1 MNHNS, CDR2 SASEGT. The CDR3 nucleotides read TGTGCCAGCAGCTTTGCCGGGCTTAACAATGAGCAGTTCTTC. Translating it yields CASSFAGLNNEQFF.

The chain has TRBV7-9 and TRBJ2-5, with 8 bases aligning to TRBD1. Germline V lookup: CDR1 SEHNR, CDR2 FQNEAQ (reference sequence). This CDR3 has 17 residues. Trimming at V came to 2 bases and at J to 0 bases, leaving 8 bases not matched to a gene. The CDR3 is CASSLPLDRGYQETQYF. For the CDR3, the DNA is TGTGCCAGCAGCTTACCACTAGACAGGGGATACCAAGAGACCCAGTACTTC.

The rearrangement joins TRBV7-3 to TRBJ1-2; 9 nucleotides align to TRBD1. This CDR3 is 14 amino acids long. With V trimmed by 5 bases and J by 7 bases, 8 bases remained unmatched. Germline loops: CDR1 SGHTA, CDR2 FQGTGA. This CDR3 is CASSPRGQGSGYTF. DNA of the CDR3: TGTGCCAGCAGCCCTCGGGGACAGGGTAGTGGCTACACCTTC.

The chain is built from TRBV5-6 and TRBJ1-1; D is undetermined. This CDR3 spans 11 amino acids. From germline, CDR1 is SGHDT and CDR2 YYEEEE. V dropped 4 bases and J dropped 4 bases, with 5 bases sitting between them. The CDR3 DNA is TGTGCCAGCAGCGCGGCCACTGAAGCTTTCTTT. Translating it yields CASSAATEAFF.

The rearrangement uses TRBV7-8 and TRBJ2-7, with D unresolved. The CDR3 totals 14 residues. V shed 2 bases and J shed 3 bases, with 11 bases lying between them. Per germline, CDR1 SGHVS and CDR2 FQNEAQ. CDR3 coding DNA: TGTGCCAGCAGCTTATCTATCAAGTTCTACGAGCAGTACTTC. Translating gives CASSLSIKFYEQYF.

The chain couples TRBV11-2 to TRBJ1-2; 7 positions match TRBD1. The CDR3 consists of 14 residues. CDR1 is SGHAT, CDR2 FQNNGV, per germline. The V and J ends lost 3 bases and 3 bases, in that order; junction bases with no gene match: 4. CDR3 in amino acids: CASSFWGTDYGYTF. In nucleotides, the CDR3 is TGTGCCAGCAGCTTCTGGGGGACAGACTATGGCTACACCTTC.

This clone turned up a few times. The chain joins TRBV4-1 to TRBJ1-6, with TRBD1 identical over 10 bases. V shed 2 bases and J 8 bases; nucleotides not matched to a gene: 6. The germline V gene encodes CDR1 MGHRA and CDR2 YSYEKL. The CDR3 is made up of 16 amino acids. The CDR3 bases are TGCGCCAGCAGCCAAACCGTAGGACAGGGGGATTCACCCCTCCACTTT. Its translation is CASSQTVGQGDSPLHF.